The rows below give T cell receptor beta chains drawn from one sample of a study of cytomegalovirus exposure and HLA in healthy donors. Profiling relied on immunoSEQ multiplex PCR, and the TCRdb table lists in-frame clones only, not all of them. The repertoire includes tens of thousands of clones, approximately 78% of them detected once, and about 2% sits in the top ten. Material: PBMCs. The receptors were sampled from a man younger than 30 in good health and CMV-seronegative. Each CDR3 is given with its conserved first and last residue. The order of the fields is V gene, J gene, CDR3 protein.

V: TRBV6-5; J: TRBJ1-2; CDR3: CASRTWTGYGYTF
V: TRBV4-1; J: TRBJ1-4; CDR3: CASSQDGAGGSSEKLFF
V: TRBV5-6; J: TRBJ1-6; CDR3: CASSLVSRDSPLHF
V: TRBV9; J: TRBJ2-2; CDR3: CASSGGGTGVTGELFF
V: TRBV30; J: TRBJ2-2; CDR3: CAWRQGPNTGELFF
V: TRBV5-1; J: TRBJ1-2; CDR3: CASSPRQNTTKNYGYTF
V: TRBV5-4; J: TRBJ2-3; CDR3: CASTLGQVFSTDTQYF
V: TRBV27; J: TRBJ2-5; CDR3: CASSLQGAQETQYF
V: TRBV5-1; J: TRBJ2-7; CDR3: CASSPEGRMSSYEQYF
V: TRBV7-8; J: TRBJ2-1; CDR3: CASSLRQGSVYNEQFF
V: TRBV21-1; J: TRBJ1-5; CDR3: CASGGLVRGDRRSNQPQHF
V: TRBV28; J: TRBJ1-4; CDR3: CASSLDQGENEKLFF
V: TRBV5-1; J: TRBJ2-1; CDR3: CASSLRGGWTSGRANAYNEQFF
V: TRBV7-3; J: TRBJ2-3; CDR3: CASSPGTGADTQYF
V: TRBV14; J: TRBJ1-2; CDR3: CASSRLPSVGYTF
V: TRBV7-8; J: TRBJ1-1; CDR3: CASSLRKGANTEAFF